These T cell receptor beta chains were read from a single sample in a study of CD8 T cells in ankylosing spondylitis. TCRdb re-called the 5' RACE reads through MiXCR, storing one row per CDR3 protein. The repertoire includes under 300,000 distinct CDR3 sequences, around 10% of them detected once, and less than 8% sits in the top ten. Sequences were obtained from blood, either unsorted or a sorted T cell fraction (not recorded which). These receptors were collected from a male donor with ankylosing spondylitis or in good health (not recorded which). Each CDR3 is given with its conserved first and last residue. A D gene is named only where the DNA matches it firmly. Size values are once, few and many counts, or a class for expanded clones, and some rows have none.

cdr3_nt: TGCAGTGCTACATCTCGGACAGGGCCCACAGATACGCAGTATTTT
cdr3_aa: CSATSRTGPTDTQYF
v_call: TRBV20-1
d_call: TRBD1
clone_size: few
j_call: TRBJ2-3

cdr3_nt: TGTGCCAGCAGCGCTGGCGGGGGCGCGAATAGCAATCAGCCCCAGCATTTT
cdr3_aa: CASSAGGGANSNQPQHF
v_call: TRBV28
d_call: -
clone_size: few
j_call: TRBJ1-5

cdr3_nt: TGTGCCAGCAGTCCAGGGACAGGGGGAAACACCATATATTTT
cdr3_aa: CASSPGTGGNTIYF
v_call: TRBV12-3/TRBV12-4
d_call: TRBD1
clone_size: -
j_call: TRBJ1-3

cdr3_nt: TGTGCCAGCAGCCAACAGTCACTTGGCACAGATACGCAGTATTTT
cdr3_aa: CASSQQSLGTDTQYF
v_call: TRBV3-1
d_call: -
clone_size: many
j_call: TRBJ2-3

cdr3_nt: TGTGCCAGCAGACCTATCCGGGACAGGGGTGTTTACGAGCAGTACTTC
cdr3_aa: CASRPIRDRGVYEQYF
v_call: TRBV6-1
d_call: TRBD1
clone_size: -
j_call: TRBJ2-7

cdr3_nt: TGCGCCAGCAGCTTCAGGCCGTCCTACGAGCAGTACTTC
cdr3_aa: CASSFRPSYEQYF
v_call: TRBV5-1
d_call: -
clone_size: many
j_call: TRBJ2-7

cdr3_nt: TGCGCCAGCAGCTTAACAGGGCAGGGCAATCAGCCCCAGCATTTT
cdr3_aa: CASSLTGQGNQPQHF
v_call: TRBV5-1
d_call: -
clone_size: once
j_call: TRBJ1-5

cdr3_nt: TGTGCCAGCAGCCCACGACAGGGTCTGACTGAAGCTTTCTTT
cdr3_aa: CASSPRQGLTEAFF
v_call: TRBV11-1
d_call: TRBD1
clone_size: -
j_call: TRBJ1-1

cdr3_nt: TGCAGCGCATGGGGATATGGCGGTGAGCAGTTCTTC
cdr3_aa: CSAWGYGGEQFF
v_call: TRBV29-1
d_call: -
clone_size: many
j_call: TRBJ2-1

cdr3_nt: TGTGCCAGCAGCTACCGACCTAGCGGGGTCACAGATACGCAGTATTTT
cdr3_aa: CASSYRPSGVTDTQYF
v_call: TRBV7-9
d_call: TRBD2
clone_size: many
j_call: TRBJ2-3

cdr3_nt: TGTGCCAGCAGAAACTGGGGGAATGAGCAGTTCTTC
cdr3_aa: CASRNWGNEQFF
v_call: TRBV28
d_call: -
clone_size: many
j_call: TRBJ2-1

cdr3_nt: TGCAGCGTCCTACCGAGCTCCTACAATGAGCAGTTCTTC
cdr3_aa: CSVLPSSYNEQFF
v_call: TRBV29-1
d_call: -
clone_size: many
j_call: TRBJ2-1

cdr3_nt: TGCAGTGCTAGGGCGGGGGGTAAAAAGCAGTTCTTC
cdr3_aa: CSARAGGKKQFF
v_call: TRBV20-1
d_call: TRBD2
clone_size: many
j_call: TRBJ2-1

cdr3_nt: TGTGCCAGCCGGGGTGCGGTCGGGGGGGCGACCTATGGCTACACCTTC
cdr3_aa: CASRGAVGGATYGYTF
v_call: TRBV28
d_call: -
clone_size: many
j_call: TRBJ1-2

cdr3_nt: TGTGCCAGCAGTGCGCAGGACTGGACTGGGGCCAACGTCCTGACTTTC
cdr3_aa: CASSAQDWTGANVLTF
v_call: TRBV6-2/TRBV6-3
d_call: -
clone_size: -
j_call: TRBJ2-6

cdr3_nt: TGCGCCAGCAGCCGGACAGCGAACACCGGGGAGCTGTTTTTT
cdr3_aa: CASSRTANTGELFF
v_call: TRBV5-1
d_call: -
clone_size: many
j_call: TRBJ2-2

cdr3_nt: TGTGCCAGCAGTCGGGACAATAACTATGGCTACACCTTC
cdr3_aa: CASSRDNNYGYTF
v_call: TRBV6-1
d_call: -
clone_size: -
j_call: TRBJ1-2

cdr3_nt: TGCAGTGCTAGAGACCAGGGGACATCTGAGTGGAAACGTGAAGCTTTCTTT
cdr3_aa: CSARDQGTSEWKREAFF
v_call: TRBV20-1
d_call: -
clone_size: many
j_call: TRBJ1-1

cdr3_nt: TGTGCCAGCAGCCCAATAGAGGGGGGCTATGGCTACACCTTC
cdr3_aa: CASSPIEGGYGYTF
v_call: TRBV7-6
d_call: -
clone_size: few
j_call: TRBJ1-2

cdr3_nt: TGCAGCGGGCAGGCGGTTAGCAATCAGCCCCAGCATTTT
cdr3_aa: CSGQAVSNQPQHF
v_call: TRBV20-1
d_call: -
clone_size: many
j_call: TRBJ1-5

cdr3_nt: TGTGCCAGTAGTATGGCAGGGGGCTTCGGGGAGCTGTTTTTT
cdr3_aa: CASSMAGGFGELFF
v_call: TRBV19
d_call: TRBD1
clone_size: -
j_call: TRBJ2-2

cdr3_nt: TGCGCCAGCAGCTTGTCCCTTTTGAGCTCCTACGAGCAGTACTTC
cdr3_aa: CASSLSLLSSYEQYF
v_call: TRBV5-1
d_call: -
clone_size: many
j_call: TRBJ2-7

cdr3_nt: TGTGCCATCAGTACCTCTAGCGGGAGGACCAATGAGCAGTTCTTC
cdr3_aa: CAISTSSGRTNEQFF
v_call: TRBV10-3
d_call: TRBD2
clone_size: many
j_call: TRBJ2-1

cdr3_nt: TGTGCCATCGGGGCGGACCAACTCACCGGGGAGCTGTTTTTT
cdr3_aa: CAIGADQLTGELFF
v_call: TRBV10-3
d_call: -
clone_size: -
j_call: TRBJ2-2

cdr3_nt: TGTGCCAGCAGCTCGTTTAAACAGGGTTCCACGAATCCAAACATTCAGTACTTC
cdr3_aa: CASSSFKQGSTNPNIQYF
v_call: TRBV7-3
d_call: -
clone_size: -
j_call: TRBJ2-4

cdr3_nt: TGCAGTGCTGACAGGGGGAGCACTGAAGCTTTCTTT
cdr3_aa: CSADRGSTEAFF
v_call: TRBV20-1
d_call: TRBD1
clone_size: many
j_call: TRBJ1-1

cdr3_nt: TGTGCCAGCAGACGCGCCGGGACTAGCGTCACAGATACGCAGTATTTT
cdr3_aa: CASRRAGTSVTDTQYF
v_call: TRBV7-2
d_call: TRBD2
clone_size: many
j_call: TRBJ2-3

cdr3_nt: TGTGCCAGCAGCGAGGGGACAGGGTACTACGAGCAGTACTTC
cdr3_aa: CASSEGTGYYEQYF
v_call: TRBV11-2
d_call: TRBD1
clone_size: few
j_call: TRBJ2-7

cdr3_nt: TGTGCCAGCAGCTTTTTTCCGGGGTTCACAGATACGCAGTATTTT
cdr3_aa: CASSFFPGFTDTQYF
v_call: TRBV7-3
d_call: -
clone_size: few
j_call: TRBJ2-3

cdr3_nt: TGTGCCAGCAGCGGGGGCCTTGGCAGATTGAACTATGGCTACACCTTC
cdr3_aa: CASSGGLGRLNYGYTF
v_call: TRBV5-6
d_call: -
clone_size: many
j_call: TRBJ1-2

cdr3_nt: TGTGCCAGCAAAGGGGAGCGGGGGGGCCCCTACAATGAGCAGTTCTTC
cdr3_aa: CASKGERGGPYNEQFF
v_call: TRBV6-7
d_call: TRBD2
clone_size: -
j_call: TRBJ2-1

cdr3_nt: TGTGCCATCACCGGGACAGGGTTTTATGGCTACACCTTC
cdr3_aa: CAITGTGFYGYTF
v_call: TRBV10-3
d_call: TRBD1
clone_size: many
j_call: TRBJ1-2

cdr3_nt: TGTGCCAGCAGCCCAGCCTCGACAGGGGGCTATCAGCCCCAGCATTTT
cdr3_aa: CASSPASTGGYQPQHF
v_call: TRBV12-3/TRBV12-4
d_call: TRBD1
clone_size: many
j_call: TRBJ1-5

cdr3_nt: TGTGCCAGCAGCTTAGGTCTAGCGGTCTGGGCGCAGTATTTT
cdr3_aa: CASSLGLAVWAQYF
v_call: TRBV7-6
d_call: TRBD2
clone_size: many
j_call: TRBJ2-3

cdr3_nt: TGTGCCAGCAGTGATATTGGGGGGGTTTTGGTAAATGAGCAGTTCTTC
cdr3_aa: CASSDIGGVLVNEQFF
v_call: TRBV25-1
d_call: TRBD2
clone_size: many
j_call: TRBJ2-1

cdr3_nt: TGTGCCAGCAGTGGGGGTGGGACCAATGAGCAGTTCTTC
cdr3_aa: CASSGGGTNEQFF
v_call: TRBV2
d_call: -
clone_size: few
j_call: TRBJ2-1

cdr3_nt: TGTGCCACCAGCTTACTAGCGGGGGACTACAATGAGCAGTTCTTC
cdr3_aa: CATSLLAGDYNEQFF
v_call: TRBV15
d_call: TRBD2
clone_size: many
j_call: TRBJ2-1

cdr3_nt: TGTGCCAGCAGCTTAACTGTGGCAGGGGGAGCCGGGGAGCTGTTTTTT
cdr3_aa: CASSLTVAGGAGELFF
v_call: TRBV7-3
d_call: TRBD1
clone_size: -
j_call: TRBJ2-2

cdr3_nt: TGTGCCAGCAGCCCTACGGGAGGAGTCTTGGATGAGCAGTTCTTC
cdr3_aa: CASSPTGGVLDEQFF
v_call: TRBV7-6
d_call: TRBD2
clone_size: many
j_call: TRBJ2-1

cdr3_nt: TGTGCCATCAGTGAAGGGCAGAGCTATGGCTACACCTTC
cdr3_aa: CAISEGQSYGYTF
v_call: TRBV10-3
d_call: -
clone_size: -
j_call: TRBJ1-2

cdr3_nt: TGTGCCATCAGCCGGACTAGCGGGACAGATACGCAGTATTTT
cdr3_aa: CAISRTSGTDTQYF
v_call: TRBV10-3
d_call: TRBD2
clone_size: many
j_call: TRBJ2-3

cdr3_nt: TGTGCCAGCGTTAAGACTGCAACTAATGAAAAACTGTTTTTT
cdr3_aa: CASVKTATNEKLFF
v_call: TRBV5-6
d_call: -
clone_size: few
j_call: TRBJ1-4

cdr3_nt: TGTGCCAGCAGCCAACAGACAGCGGGAGGGCCCTACGAGCAGTACTTC
cdr3_aa: CASSQQTAGGPYEQYF
v_call: TRBV4-2
d_call: TRBD2
clone_size: many
j_call: TRBJ2-7

cdr3_nt: TGTGCCAGCAGCGTAGGGTCTAGCGAGTACAATGAGCAGTTCTTC
cdr3_aa: CASSVGSSEYNEQFF
v_call: TRBV9
d_call: -
clone_size: many
j_call: TRBJ2-1

cdr3_nt: TGTGCCAGCAGCCAACTCGGGAGGTCCAACTACGAGCAGTACTTC
cdr3_aa: CASSQLGRSNYEQYF
v_call: TRBV4-2
d_call: TRBD2
clone_size: -
j_call: TRBJ2-7

cdr3_nt: TGCAGTGCTATTGAAGTCGGGACCTTGGGACCCCTCCACTTT
cdr3_aa: CSAIEVGTLGPLHF
v_call: TRBV20-1
d_call: -
clone_size: many
j_call: TRBJ1-6

cdr3_nt: TGTGCCAGTAACAGGGGCCGACAAGAGACCCAGTACTTC
cdr3_aa: CASNRGRQETQYF
v_call: TRBV19
d_call: TRBD1
clone_size: -
j_call: TRBJ2-5

cdr3_nt: TGCGCCAGCAGCCTGAAAGGACCTTTCCGCCCCGGGGAGCTGTTTTTT
cdr3_aa: CASSLKGPFRPGELFF
v_call: TRBV5-1
d_call: -
clone_size: many
j_call: TRBJ2-2

cdr3_nt: TGTGCCATCAGCTTCGGGACAGGGAATAGGGAGTCACCCCTCCACTTT
cdr3_aa: CAISFGTGNRESPLHF
v_call: TRBV7-2
d_call: TRBD1
clone_size: -
j_call: TRBJ1-6

cdr3_nt: TGTGCCAGCAGTTGGGACTACCTCAATGAGCAGTTCTTC
cdr3_aa: CASSWDYLNEQFF
v_call: TRBV6-2/TRBV6-3
d_call: TRBD2
clone_size: few
j_call: TRBJ2-1

cdr3_nt: TGCAGCGTGTATACCTATGGCTACACCTTC
cdr3_aa: CSVYTYGYTF
v_call: TRBV29-1
d_call: -
clone_size: many
j_call: TRBJ1-2

cdr3_nt: TGCGCCAGCAGCTTGGCGGGAGACTACGAGCAGTACTTC
cdr3_aa: CASSLAGDYEQYF
v_call: TRBV12-3/TRBV12-4
d_call: TRBD2
clone_size: many
j_call: TRBJ2-7

cdr3_nt: TGTGCCAGCAGCTCAGCCCCGAGACGTACCAAAGAGCTGTTTTTT
cdr3_aa: CASSSAPRRTKELFF
v_call: TRBV5-8
d_call: -
clone_size: many
j_call: TRBJ2-2

cdr3_nt: TGCGCCAGCAGCTTGGAATTTCAGGAAAGGATGAACACTGAAGCTTTCTTT
cdr3_aa: CASSLEFQERMNTEAFF
v_call: TRBV5-1
d_call: -
clone_size: many
j_call: TRBJ1-1